Below are 32 T cell receptor beta chains sequenced from a single sample in a study of shared clonotypes between healthy human individuals. Measured with immunoSEQ multiplex PCR; TCRdb has only the in-frame clones, and not every one. The data show about a million clones, about 80% seen once. Sequencing input: memory CD4+ T cells from PBMCs. Subset defined: CD45RA-negative fraction. These receptors were taken from a man between 18 and 35 years old in good health. Some clones in this sample may be carry-over from other donors' samples.

Notes on this clone: A much larger clone sits a single nucleotide away, making a read error possible. The V call is TRBV7-9, the J call TRBJ2-2; 10 positions agree with TRBD1. Germline V gene lookup returns CDR1 SEHNR and CDR2 FQNEAQ (reference sequence). CDR3 length: 16 amino acids. The trim removed 3 bases at V and 1 base at J, leaving 2 bases unmatched. CDR3 residues: CASSFGDRGNTGELFF. CDR3 bases: TGTGCCAGCAGCTTTGGGGACAGGGGGAACACCGGGGAGCTGTTTTTT.

J is TRBJ1-5 and V is TRBV6-1; D is unclear. The CDR3 has 12 residues. The germline CDR1 and CDR2 sequences are MNHNS and SASEGT. Trimming cost V 8 bases and J 4 bases, with 9 bases left between them. The CDR3 bases are TGTGCCAGCGGAACCTCGAATCAGCCCCAGCATTTT. Translating it yields CASGTSNQPQHF.

The chain uses TRBV6-1 and TRBJ1-2; TRBD1 aligns across 9 bases. V dropped 6 bases and J dropped 12; count of bases not matched to a gene: 8. Per the germline V gene, CDR1 is MNHNS and CDR2 is SASEGT. The CDR3 spans 12 residues. CDR3 loop: CASRPGQGGNTF. The CDR3 DNA reads TGTGCCAGCAGACCGGGACAGGGTGGAAACACCTTC.

V usage is TRBV5-1 and J usage is TRBJ2-7; 7 bases fit TRBD2. This CDR3 is built from 14 residues. Per germline, CDR1 SGHRS and CDR2 YFSETQ. The V gene end was trimmed by 4 bases and the J gene end by 1 base; junction bases not matched to a gene: 5. DNA for the CDR3: TGCGCCAGCAGCGATTCTAGCGGTTCCTACGAGCAGTACTTC. Its protein is CASSDSSGSYEQYF.

The chain employs TRBV7-2 and TRBJ1-2; TRBD1 matches 11 bases. Germline CDR1 and CDR2: SGHTA and FQGNSA. CDR3 length equals 15 residues. J lost 4 bases, V lost 5 bases, and 6 bases had no gene match. The CDR3 here is CASSAGQGARYGYTF. The DNA for the CDR3 is TGTGCCAGCAGCGCCGGACAGGGGGCGCGCTATGGCTACACCTTC.

This rearrangement joins TRBV11-3 to TRBJ2-1; D unresolved. Trimming shortened V by 5 bases and J by 9 bases, and 23 bases separated the two germline ends. This CDR3 comprises 16 residues. Germline assignment: CDR1 SGHNT and CDR2 YENEEA. CDR3 residues: CASSVGGSLLLGEQFF. CDR3 sequence (DNA): TGTGCCAGCAGCGTCGGTGGTAGTCTGCTTTTGGGTGAGCAGTTCTTC.

This chain links TRBV27 with TRBJ1-4; D possibly corresponds to TRBD1 (5 bases). Trimming stripped 11 bases from V and 4 bases from J, with 14 bases between. This CDR3 spans 13 amino acids. Germline CDR1 MNHEY, CDR2 SMNVEV (reference sequence). In DNA form, the CDR3 reads TGTGCCCCCCCGGGCGGGGGTAATGAAAAACTGTTTTTT. Translating it yields CAPPGGGNEKLFF. The variable domain in full, with the rest retrieved from reference TRBV27 and TRBJ1-4, is EAQVTQNPRYLITVTGKKLTVTCSQNMNHEYMSWYRQDPGLGLRQIYYSMNVEVTDKGDVPEGYKVSRKEKRNFPLILESPSPNQTSLYFCAPPGGGNEKLFFGSGTQLSVL.

The V call is TRBV5-1, the J call TRBJ2-5; 10 nucleotides agree with TRBD1. The germline CDR1 and CDR2 sequences are SGHRS and YFSETQ. Trimming cost V 4 bases and J 5 bases; bases outside gene matches: 11. The CDR3 consists of 16 residues. The CDR3 protein is CASSPGWDRGSETQYF. CDR3 bases: TGCGCCAGCAGCCCGGGCTGGGACAGGGGATCGGAGACCCAGTACTTC. Full variable domain (remainder filled in from reference TRBV5-1 and TRBJ2-5): KAGVTQTPRYLIKTRGQQVTLSCSPISGHRSVSWYQQTPGQGLQFLFEYFSETQRNKGNFPGRFSGRQFSNSRSEMNVSTLELGDSALYLCASSPGWDRGSETQYFGPGTRLLVL.

The J gene is TRBJ1-1, the V gene TRBV6-1; D remains unclear. The CDR3 sequence is 12 residues long. Germline V gene lookup returns CDR1 MNHNS and CDR2 SASEGT. V lost 1 base to trimming and J lost 11 bases, with 11 bases between them. CDR3 region: CASSEELGRAFF. CDR3 sequence (DNA): TGTGCCAGCAGTGAAGAGTTGGGTAGGGCTTTCTTT.

CDR3 region: CASSFRDRGFSSTDTQYF. CDR3 nucleotides: TGTGCCAGCAGTTTCCGGGACAGGGGGTTTTCTAGCACAGATACGCAGTATTTT. The chain links TRBV7-6 to TRBJ2-3; 11 bases match TRBD1. V lost 6 bases and J lost 0; bases outside the gene matches: 11. The CDR3 runs 18 residues. Germline CDR1 is SGHVS and CDR2 is FNYEAQ.

The chain employs TRBV28 and TRBJ2-2; D assignment may be TRBD1 or TRBD2 (5 bases each). Per the germline V gene, CDR1 is MDHEN and CDR2 is SYDVKM. This CDR3 region has 16 residues. Trimming stripped 6 bases from V and 4 bases from J, with 18 bases between. The CDR3 loop reads CASSLRGRGGTGELFF. The CDR3 DNA reads TGTGCCAGCAGCCTCCGGGGCCGAGGAGGCACCGGGGAGCTGTTTTTT. Combining the CDR3 with reference TRBV28 and TRBJ2-2 gives the whole variable domain DVKVTQSSRYLVKRTGEKVFLECVQDMDHENMFWYRQDPGLGLRLIYFSYDVKMKEKGDIPEGYSVSREKKERFSLILESASTNQTSMYLCASSLRGRGGTGELFFGEGSRLTVL.

The rearrangement links TRBV14 to TRBJ2-3, with D perhaps TRBD1 (5 bases). Trimming left V 0 bases short and J 8 bases short, with 9 bases between. This CDR3 is 13 amino acids long. CDR1 and CDR2 (germline): SGHDN, FVKESK. The CDR3 here is CASSQEGRTTQYF. CDR3 nucleotide sequence: TGTGCCAGCAGCCAAGAGGGGCGGACTACGCAGTATTTT.

V usage is TRBV5-1 and J usage is TRBJ2-2; D unresolved. Trimming left V 5 bases short and J 3 bases short, with 8 bases between. CDR1 SGHRS and CDR2 YFSETQ come from the germline V gene. The CDR3 has 13 residues. DNA of the CDR3: TGCGCCAGCAGTGCTTCCTACACCGGGGAGCTGTTTTTT. This gives the protein CASSASYTGELFF.

The genes are TRBV27 and TRBJ2-7; 9 positions agree with TRBD1. There are 15 residues in the CDR3. Unmatched junction bases numbered 1, after V lost 0 bases and J lost 1 base. Germline assignment: CDR1 MNHEY and CDR2 SMNVEV (reference sequence). The CDR3 here is CASSLSGTGSYEQYF. The CDR3 DNA is TGTGCCAGCAGTTTATCCGGGACAGGGTCCTACGAGCAGTACTTC.

The CDR3, as DNA: TGTGCCAGCAGTTTTCGTTTGATTGGCCCTTACGAGCAGTACTTC. The encoded protein is CASSFRLIGPYEQYF. This chain links TRBV28 with TRBJ2-7; D is unclear. The V gene lost 3 bases and the J gene lost 4 bases, with 16 bases spanning the gap. Germline CDR1 reads MDHEN; CDR2 reads SYDVKM. The CDR3 totals 15 residues.

This chain joins TRBV4-1 and TRBJ2-4; the match to TRBD1 covers 7 bases. The CDR3 contains 16 residues. Trimming cost V 4 bases and J 1 base; bases outside gene matches: 7. Germline V gene sequence: CDR1 MGHRA, CDR2 YSYEKL. CDR3: CASSLGIQGAKNIQYF. The CDR3 nucleotides read TGCGCCAGCAGCCTAGGAATACAGGGGGCCAAAAACATTCAGTACTTC.

The V gene is TRBV30, the J gene TRBJ1-5, with no clear D. V was pared by 3 bases and J by 3 bases, with 15 bases between. Germline V gives CDR1 GTSNPN, CDR2 SVGIG (reference sequence). The CDR3 is 15 amino acids. The DNA for the CDR3 is TGTGCCTGGAGCCCAGGACGGGCCAACAATCAGCCCCAGCATTTT. It translates to CAWSPGRANNQPQHF.

The chain is built from TRBV5-1 and TRBJ1-5; maybe TRBD1 (5 bases). There are 15 residues in the CDR3. The germline CDR1 and CDR2 sequences are SGHRS and YFSETQ. The germline V and J ends were trimmed by 0 bases and 3 bases, with 10 bases remaining between them. The CDR3 DNA follows: TGCGCCAGCAGCTTGGAGGCAGGGCACAATCAGCCCCAGCATTTT. Amino acids: CASSLEAGHNQPQHF.

This chain joins TRBV7-3 and TRBJ2-1; perhaps TRBD2 as D (6 bases). Germline V gives CDR1 SGHTA, CDR2 FQGTGA. The V and J ends lost 2 bases and 4 bases respectively, with 15 bases between them. This CDR3 region has 16 residues. The CDR3 DNA reads as TGTGCCAGCAGCTTACAAGCGGGTCTCCTTTACAATGAGCAGTTCTTC. It specifies CASSLQAGLLYNEQFF.

V gene TRBV19 combines with J gene TRBJ2-7, with 15 bases fitting TRBD2. Germline lookup yields CDR1 LNHDA and CDR2 SQIVND (reference sequence). Losses at the gene ends were 9 bases for V and 7 bases for J; bases not matched to a gene: 13. The CDR3 is 16 amino acids. The CDR3 loop is CASTSDPGLAGGEQYF. CDR3 sequence (DNA): TGTGCCAGCACCTCGGACCCGGGACTAGCGGGAGGTGAGCAGTACTTC.

The V gene is TRBV5-1, the J gene TRBJ2-2; D not resolved. The germline V and J ends were trimmed by 0 bases and 6 bases, with 6 bases remaining between them. This CDR3 spans 13 amino acids. CDR1 and CDR2 (germline): SGHRS, YFSETQ. Written as DNA, the CDR3 is TGCGCCAGCAGCTTGGGGTCCGCCGGGGAGCTGTTTTTT. Translating gives CASSLGSAGELFF.

The chain uses TRBV2 and TRBJ2-1; D gene ambiguous. The CDR3 is made up of 12 amino acids. The V end was cut by 3 bases, the J end by 9 bases, with 9 bases between. Germline V gene lookup returns CDR1 SNHLY and CDR2 FYNNEI. The CDR3 is CASSDWQFEQFF. CDR3 DNA: TGTGCCAGCAGTGACTGGCAGTTTGAGCAGTTCTTC.

The J gene is TRBJ2-1, the V gene TRBV15; no clear D gene. With 0 bases removed from V and 10 bases from J, the gap between germline ends came to 10 bases. The germline CDR1 and CDR2 sequences are LNHNV and YYDKDF (reference sequence). CDR3 length: 13 amino acids. CDR3 DNA: TGTGCCACCAGCAGAGATCGGGCTCACGAGCAGTTCTTC. It translates to CATSRDRAHEQFF.

This clone was seen repeatedly, ten times or more. Additional DNA sequences in this sample encode the identical CDR3. The rearrangement uses TRBV6-1 and TRBJ1-5; D is unresolved. The V end lost 1 base, the J end lost 1 base, and 8 bases lay between the germline ends. CDR3 length equals 15 residues. The germline CDR1 and CDR2 sequences are MNHNS and SASEGT. The CDR3 coding sequence is TGTGCCAGCAGTGAAGACGAGGGAAGCAATCAGCCCCAGCATTTT. Protein: CASSEDEGSNQPQHF.

This clone has just one count. This chain links TRBV10-1 with TRBJ2-1; TRBD2 aligns across 13 bases. Germline lookup yields CDR1 WNHNN and CDR2 SYGVQD (reference sequence). Unmatched junction bases numbered 12, after V lost 6 bases and J lost 10 bases. The CDR3 extends over 16 amino acids. The CDR3 protein is CASSLRVGLAGVEQFF. As DNA, the CDR3 is TGCGCCAGCAGCCTCCGCGTAGGACTAGCGGGAGTAGAGCAGTTCTTC.

Notes on this clone: This may be a read error, as it is one base from a much larger clone. The sample contains more than one DNA sequence encoding this CDR3. V and J are TRBV7-8 and TRBJ2-5, with D uncertain. Germline lookup yields CDR1 SGHVS and CDR2 FQNEAQ. There are 12 residues in the CDR3. V was shortened by 1 base and J by 5 bases, with 5 bases between the two germline ends. CDR3 sequence (DNA): TGTGCCAGCAGCTTAGTTGGGGAGACCCAGTACTTC. It encodes CASSLVGETQYF.

This chain uses TRBV28 with TRBJ1-2; D may be TRBD1 (5 bases). Germline CDR1 reads MDHEN; CDR2 reads SYDVKM. V gave up 2 bases and J gave up 3 bases, with 10 bases separating them. This CDR3 comprises 14 residues. The CDR3 sequence: CASSLVRQHYGYTF. As DNA, the CDR3 is TGTGCCAGCAGTTTAGTCCGACAGCACTATGGCTACACCTTC.

This clone is a singleton in its sample. Mismatch with germline at one junction end may stem from a read error. The chain combines TRBV27 with TRBJ2-7; TRBD1 matches 9 bases. The germline CDR1 and CDR2 sequences are MNHEY and SMNVEV (reference sequence). This CDR3 is built from 14 residues. The CDR3 protein is CATSRSDRGREQYF. In DNA, the CDR3 is TGTGCCACCAGTCGATCTGACAGGGGGAGGGAGCAGTACTTC.

The chain couples TRBV6-1 to TRBJ2-7; perhaps TRBD2 as D (5 bases). The germline V and J ends were trimmed by 4 bases and 0 bases, with 7 bases remaining between them. Per germline, CDR1 MNHNS and CDR2 SASEGT. This CDR3 has 13 residues. The CDR3 loop is CASSGRDSYEQYF. The CDR3, as DNA: TGTGCCAGCAGTGGCCGGGACTCCTACGAGCAGTACTTC.

This chain connects TRBV18 to TRBJ1-5; D gene uncertain. Deletions cut 3 bases from V and 8 bases from J, with 11 bases between. The CDR3 is made up of 13 amino acids. Germline V gene lookup returns CDR1 KGHSH and CDR2 LQKENI. The CDR3 DNA follows: TGTGCCAGCTCACCGGCCCTACGGGAGCCCCAGCATTTT. Translating it yields CASSPALREPQHF. Filled out from reference TRBV18 and TRBJ1-5, the complete variable domain reads NAGVMQNPRHLVRRRGQEARLRCSPMKGHSHVYWYRQLPEEGLKFMVYLQKENIIDESGMPKERFSAEFPKEGPSILRIQQVVRGDSAAYFCASSPALREPQHFGDGTRLSIL.

This clone occurred a few times. The chain couples TRBV27 to TRBJ1-5; 8 bases are a match to TRBD1. V shed 6 bases and J 9 bases; nucleotides not matched to a gene: 7. This CDR3 contains 13 residues. Germline CDR1 MNHEY, CDR2 SMNVEV (reference sequence). The CDR3 bases are TGTGCCAGCAGCGGACAGGGTACTATGCCCCAGCATTTT. This codes for CASSGQGTMPQHF.

This rearrangement joins TRBV5-5 to TRBJ2-5, with D hard to call. V lost 0 bases and J 1 base, leaving 4 bases between the germline ends. Germline V CDR1 and CDR2: SGHKS, YYEKEE (reference sequence). The CDR3 totals 13 residues. The CDR3 spells CASSLVGQETQYF. Written as DNA, the CDR3 is TGTGCCAGCAGCTTGGTGGGCCAAGAGACCCAGTACTTC.